This TCR beta chain was sequenced in a study of blood T cell repertoires in COVID-19. Overall study context: Acute and convalescent COVID-19 samples came from the United States, Italy and Spain. T cells, B-cell-depleted T cells, or PBMCs provided the cDNA or gDNA that served as material.

CDR3 size: 14 residues. Trimming at V came to 5 bases and at J to 9 bases, leaving 9 bases not matched to a gene. Germline-derived CDR1 and CDR2 are SGHTA and FQGNSA. In the source study's methods: How many nucleated cells were present was estimated from reference gene primer amplification. Some clones are missing from TCRdb's copy, which holds only in-frame ones; the method was immunoSEQ multiplex PCR. V and J calls and clone size are those listed in that table; D and trimming were worked out from the DNA. The table lists about 170,000 clones, roughly four fifths of them singletons, with roughly 2.6% in the top ten. This clone appeared once.

This chain links TRBV7-2 with TRBJ2-1; 8 bases are a match to TRBD2. Material for sequencing was peripheral blood. This clonotype was obtained from a human donor with acute or convalescent COVID-19. The donor label of this sample is uncertain. The CDR3 region is CASSPRTSPGEQFF. The CDR3 nucleotides read TGTGCCAGCAGCCCGCGGACTAGCCCCGGTGAGCAGTTCTTC. The variable domain in full, with the rest retrieved from reference TRBV7-2 and TRBJ2-1, is GAGVSQSPSNKVTEKGKDVELRCDPISGHTALYWYRQSLGQGLEFLIYFQGNSAPDKSGLPSDRFSAERTGGSVSTLTIQRTQQEDSAVYLCASSPRTSPGEQFFGPGTRLTVL.